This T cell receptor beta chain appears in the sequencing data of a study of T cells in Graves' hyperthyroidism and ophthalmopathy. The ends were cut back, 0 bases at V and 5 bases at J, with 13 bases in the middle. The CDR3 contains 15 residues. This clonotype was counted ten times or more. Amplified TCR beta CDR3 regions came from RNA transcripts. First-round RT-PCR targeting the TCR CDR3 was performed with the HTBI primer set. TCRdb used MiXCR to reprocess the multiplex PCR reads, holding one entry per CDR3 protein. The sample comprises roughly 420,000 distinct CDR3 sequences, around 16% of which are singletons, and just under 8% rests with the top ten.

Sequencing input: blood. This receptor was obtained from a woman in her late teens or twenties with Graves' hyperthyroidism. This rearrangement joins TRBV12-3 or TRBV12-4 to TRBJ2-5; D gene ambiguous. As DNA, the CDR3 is TGTGCCAGCAGTTTAGCGCCCGACCGGACGGAGACCCAGTACTTC. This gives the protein CASSLAPDRTETQYF.